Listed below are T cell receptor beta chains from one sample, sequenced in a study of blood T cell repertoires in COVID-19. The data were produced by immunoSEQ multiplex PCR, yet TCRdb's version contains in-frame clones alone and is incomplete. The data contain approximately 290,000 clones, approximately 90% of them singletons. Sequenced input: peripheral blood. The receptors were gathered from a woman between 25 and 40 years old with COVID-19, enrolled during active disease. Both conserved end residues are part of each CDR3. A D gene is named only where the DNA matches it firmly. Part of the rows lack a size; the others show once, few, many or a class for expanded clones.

cdr3_nt: TGTGCCAGCAGCGTAGGATCGGCGGGAGGGCCCTTTGAGCAGTTCTTC
cdr3_aa: CASSVGSAGGPFEQFF
v_call: TRBV9
j_call: TRBJ2-1
clone_size: .
d_call: TRBD2

cdr3_nt: TGTGCCAGCTCACCACCTAGCACAGGAAATGAAAAACTGTTTTTT
cdr3_aa: CASSPPSTGNEKLFF
v_call: TRBV18
j_call: TRBJ1-4
clone_size: .
d_call: .

cdr3_nt: TGTGCTGTAACAGGGGGTCTCGACGAGCAGTACTTC
cdr3_aa: CAVTGGLDEQYF
v_call: TRBV28
j_call: TRBJ2-7
clone_size: .
d_call: TRBD1

cdr3_nt: TGTGCCAGCGGGGGTAGCGGGGAGTACAATGAGCAGTTCTTC
cdr3_aa: CASGGSGEYNEQFF
v_call: TRBV18
j_call: TRBJ2-1
clone_size: .
d_call: TRBD2

cdr3_nt: TGCGCCAGCAGCCCTCGGGACTCCAACTACGAGCAGTACTTC
cdr3_aa: CASSPRDSNYEQYF
v_call: TRBV4-1
j_call: TRBJ2-7
clone_size: .
d_call: .

cdr3_nt: TGTGCCAGCAGCCCGGACAGTAACTATGGCTACACCTTC
cdr3_aa: CASSPDSNYGYTF
v_call: TRBV5-4
j_call: TRBJ1-2
clone_size: .
d_call: .

cdr3_nt: TGTGCCAGCAGCTTGCTTCCAGCGGGGTCCTACGAGCAGTACTTC
cdr3_aa: CASSLLPAGSYEQYF
v_call: TRBV5-4
j_call: TRBJ2-7
clone_size: .
d_call: TRBD2

cdr3_nt: TGTGCCACCAGCAGTCCCACAGGGGCCTCCTACGAGCAGTACTTC
cdr3_aa: CATSSPTGASYEQYF
v_call: TRBV15
j_call: TRBJ2-7
clone_size: .
d_call: TRBD1

cdr3_nt: TGCGCCAGCAGCTTGGACGCGACAGGGACAGGAAACACCATATATTTT
cdr3_aa: CASSLDATGTGNTIYF
v_call: TRBV5-1
j_call: TRBJ1-3
clone_size: .
d_call: TRBD1

cdr3_nt: TGTGCCAGCAGCTTAGTGTCAGAATTTACCGGGGAGCTGTTTTTT
cdr3_aa: CASSLVSEFTGELFF
v_call: TRBV7-2
j_call: TRBJ2-2
clone_size: .
d_call: .

cdr3_nt: TGCGCCAGCAGCTTCGATGGCCGAGGCCACACTGAAGCTTTCTTT
cdr3_aa: CASSFDGRGHTEAFF
v_call: TRBV5-1
j_call: TRBJ1-1
clone_size: many
d_call: .

cdr3_nt: TGTGCCAGCAGCTTGGACAGGGGGCCGTATCAGCCCCAGCATTTT
cdr3_aa: CASSLDRGPYQPQHF
v_call: TRBV11-2
j_call: TRBJ1-5
clone_size: .
d_call: TRBD1

cdr3_nt: TGTGCCAGCAGCTTAGGTGCAGGGGACACTGAAGCTTTCTTT
cdr3_aa: CASSLGAGDTEAFF
v_call: TRBV7-2
j_call: TRBJ1-1
clone_size: .
d_call: .

cdr3_nt: TGTGCCAGCAGCCGTAGGACAGGGGAACAGCCCCAGCATTTT
cdr3_aa: CASSRRTGEQPQHF
v_call: TRBV7-2
j_call: TRBJ1-5
clone_size: .
d_call: TRBD1

cdr3_nt: TGCAGCGTGCCGACTGGGTATGGCTACACCTTC
cdr3_aa: CSVPTGYGYTF
v_call: TRBV29-1
j_call: TRBJ1-2
clone_size: .
d_call: .

cdr3_nt: TGCGCCAGCAGTGGGCAGGTAGGAGAGACCCAGTACTTC
cdr3_aa: CASSGQVGETQYF
v_call: TRBV5-1
j_call: TRBJ2-5
clone_size: .
d_call: .

cdr3_nt: TGTGCCAGTAGTCTCTACCCTGCGGCAACTAATGAAAAACTGTTTTTT
cdr3_aa: CASSLYPAATNEKLFF
v_call: TRBV19
j_call: TRBJ1-4
clone_size: .
d_call: .

cdr3_nt: TGTGCCAGCACCCGGGATCTCTCCTACAATGAGCAGTTCTTC
cdr3_aa: CASTRDLSYNEQFF
v_call: TRBV3-1/TRBV3-2
j_call: TRBJ2-1
clone_size: .
d_call: .

cdr3_nt: TGCGCCAGCTCACAGGGTACCTCTGGAAACACCATATATTTT
cdr3_aa: CASSQGTSGNTIYF
v_call: TRBV10-1
j_call: TRBJ1-3
clone_size: .
d_call: .

cdr3_nt: TGTGCCAGCAGCTTCCCCCTAGCGGGCAGTACCGGGGAGCTGTTTTTT
cdr3_aa: CASSFPLAGSTGELFF
v_call: TRBV7-3
j_call: TRBJ2-2
clone_size: .
d_call: TRBD2

cdr3_nt: TGTGCCAGCAGCCTACCCGGGACAGGGCACAATGAGCAGTTCTTC
cdr3_aa: CASSLPGTGHNEQFF
v_call: TRBV6-6
j_call: TRBJ2-1
clone_size: .
d_call: TRBD1

cdr3_nt: TGTGCCAGCACTCGGAACAGATTCATGAACACTGAAGCTTTCTTT
cdr3_aa: CASTRNRFMNTEAFF
v_call: TRBV6-5
j_call: TRBJ1-1
clone_size: .
d_call: .

cdr3_nt: TGTGCCAGCAGCAGCGGGCGAGACAATGAGCAGTTCTTC
cdr3_aa: CASSSGRDNEQFF
v_call: TRBV2
j_call: TRBJ2-1
clone_size: once
d_call: .

cdr3_nt: TGTGCCAGCAGCGACAGGGGGATGAACACTGAAGCTTTCTTT
cdr3_aa: CASSDRGMNTEAFF
v_call: TRBV13
j_call: TRBJ1-1
clone_size: few
d_call: TRBD1

cdr3_nt: TGTGCCAGCAGCGTAGGGGTTGCGGGTGGTTCCTACGAGCAGTACTTC
cdr3_aa: CASSVGVAGGSYEQYF
v_call: TRBV9
j_call: TRBJ2-7
clone_size: .
d_call: .

cdr3_nt: TGTGCCAGCAGTAGAGCGGGAGGGCCCTACGAGCAGTACTTC
cdr3_aa: CASSRAGGPYEQYF
v_call: TRBV2
j_call: TRBJ2-7
clone_size: .
d_call: TRBD2

cdr3_nt: TGTGCCAGCAGCCAAGTCAGCGCTCCCTACGAGCAGTACTTC
cdr3_aa: CASSQVSAPYEQYF
v_call: TRBV3-1/TRBV3-2
j_call: TRBJ2-7
clone_size: .
d_call: .

cdr3_nt: TGCGCCAGCAGCTTGGGAGGCAGTATGAACACTGAAGCTTTCTTT
cdr3_aa: CASSLGGSMNTEAFF
v_call: TRBV5-1
j_call: TRBJ1-1
clone_size: few
d_call: .

cdr3_nt: TGTGCCAGCAGTGAACGACAGGGGGGGGACTATGGCTACACCTTC
cdr3_aa: CASSERQGGDYGYTF
v_call: TRBV25-1
j_call: TRBJ1-2
clone_size: .
d_call: TRBD1

cdr3_nt: TGTGCCAGCAGCCGGGGGGGTGGGTCCTCCTACGAGCAGTACTTC
cdr3_aa: CASSRGGGSSYEQYF
v_call: TRBV25-1
j_call: TRBJ2-7
clone_size: .
d_call: TRBD2

cdr3_nt: TGTGCCAGCACCACGGGACTCTCTAGCACAGATACGCAGTATTTT
cdr3_aa: CASTTGLSSTDTQYF
v_call: TRBV2
j_call: TRBJ2-3
clone_size: few
d_call: .

cdr3_nt: TGTGCCAGCAGCCTCGGACTAGCCGAATCCTACGAGCAGTACTTC
cdr3_aa: CASSLGLAESYEQYF
v_call: TRBV3-1/TRBV3-2
j_call: TRBJ2-7
clone_size: few
d_call: TRBD2